One and the same sample provided the 32 T cell receptor beta chains below, sequenced in a study of T cell responses to AZD1222 COVID-19 vaccine (dated by TCRdb to 2020 to 2023). The sample's time point, from its label and the paper: baseline before first vaccination. The library was generated by the immunoSEQ multiplex PCR assay. TCRdb's version of the immuneACCESS table is confined to in-frame rearrangements and falls short of the full clone set. An unresolved V gene accounts for under half of the shortfall where checked; the remainder is of unknown origin. The sample table shows about 62,000 clones, and 76% are seen once. The ten top clones hold about 14% of the sample. The sample was peripheral blood, taken on day 0 of AZD1222 vaccination. The receptors derive from an adult in good health.

This clone showed up many times. DNA of the CDR3: TGTGCCAGCAGCCGGTCTGGGTGGGATCGTGGCTACACCTTC. Amino acid sequence: CASSRSGWDRGYTF. This chain joins TRBV13 and TRBJ1-2; no firm D call. Germline loops: CDR1 PRHDT, CDR2 FYEKMQ (reference sequence). There are 14 residues in the CDR3. Trimming cost V 5 bases and J 7 bases, with 17 bases left between them.

The V gene is TRBV5-4, the J gene TRBJ1-6, with 8 bases that match TRBD1. The trim removed 1 base at V and 7 bases at J, leaving 10 bases unmatched. This CDR3 comprises 17 residues. From germline, CDR1 is SGHNT and CDR2 YYREEE (reference sequence). The CDR3 bases are TGTGCCAGCAGCTTGCCCTCCGGACAGGGTCAAAATTCACCCCTCCACTTT. It is translated as CASSLPSGQGQNSPLHF.

The chain has TRBV4-3 and TRBJ2-7, with 8 bases that match TRBD2. V gave up 0 bases and J gave up 1 base; unmatched junction bases: 5. Germline CDR1 LGHNA, CDR2 YSLEER. CDR3 length: 16 amino acids. The CDR3 loop is CASSQDAGGDSYEQYF. In DNA form, the CDR3 reads TGCGCCAGCAGCCAAGATGCGGGGGGCGATTCCTACGAGCAGTACTTC.

The sample holds a few counts of this clone. The CDR3 DNA is TGCGCCAGCAGCCAAGACAGGACTAGCGGGGTTTACAATGAGCAGTTCTTC. Translated: CASSQDRTSGVYNEQFF. The chain combines TRBV4-3 with TRBJ2-1; TRBD2 agrees at 12 bases. CDR3 length: 17 amino acids. CDR1 is LGHNA, CDR2 YSLEER, per germline. The V segment lost 0 bases and the J segment 4 bases; nucleotides outside the gene matches: 4.

The chain combines TRBV18 with TRBJ1-1; D is undetermined. With 3 bases removed from V and 10 bases from J, the gap between germline ends came to 18 bases. The germline V gene has CDR1 KGHSH and CDR2 LQKENI. This CDR3 has 14 residues. The CDR3 loop is CASSPGSGSHGAFF. In DNA form, the CDR3 reads TGTGCCAGCTCACCCGGATCGGGTAGCCACGGAGCTTTCTTT.

This chain joins TRBV11-1 and TRBJ1-2, with TRBD1 as a possible D gene (6 bases). Germline assignment: CDR1 SGHAT and CDR2 FQDESV (reference sequence). V was cut by 1 base and J by 6 bases, with 6 bases left in between. There are 12 residues in the CDR3. This CDR3 is CASSLDRDGYTF. In DNA, the CDR3 is TGTGCCAGCAGCTTAGACAGGGATGGCTACACCTTC.

The rearrangement uses TRBV30 and TRBJ2-7; 10 bases are shared with TRBD1. The J segment lost 7 bases and the V segment lost 3 bases, leaving 0 bases of the junction unmatched. This CDR3 is 11 amino acids long. Germline loops: CDR1 GTSNPN, CDR2 SVGIG (reference sequence). CDR3 loop: CAWRGQGEQYF. CDR3 nucleotides: TGTGCCTGGAGGGGACAGGGGGAGCAGTACTTC.

The chain joins TRBV2 to TRBJ2-3; D might be TRBD1 or TRBD2, each matching 5 bases. The V end was cut by 7 bases, the J end by 6 bases, with 20 bases between. This CDR3 is 15 amino acids long. From germline, CDR1 is SNHLY and CDR2 FYNNEI. This CDR3 reads CASKRGADQRDTQYF. CDR3 nucleotides: TGTGCCAGCAAGAGAGGGGCTGACCAACGCGATACGCAGTATTTT.

The rearrangement joins TRBV4-2 to TRBJ1-6, with TRBD1 matching over 10 bases. The V gene's germline CDR1 is LGHNA and CDR2 YNFKEQ. V trimming: 0 bases; J trimming: 6 bases; junction bases outside the gene matches: 8. CDR3 length equals 18 residues. This CDR3 reads CASSQDMTGGAVNSPLHF. In DNA, the CDR3 is TGTGCCAGCAGCCAAGATATGACAGGGGGCGCCGTTAATTCACCCCTCCACTTT.

V usage is TRBV7-2 and J usage is TRBJ2-5; D perhaps matches TRBD2 (6 bases). This CDR3 comprises 15 residues. In germline, CDR1 is SGHTA, CDR2 FQGNSA. V was shortened by 3 bases and J by 1 base, with 12 bases between the two germline ends. The CDR3 DNA reads TGTGCCAGCAGCTTGGGCGGGGAACCCCAAGAGACCCAGTACTTC. It is translated as CASSLGGEPQETQYF.

Concerning this clone: A much larger clone lies a single base off, so this may be a read error. Distinct nucleotide sequences in the sample also encode this CDR3. The V call is TRBV27, the J call TRBJ2-7, with D maybe TRBD2 (6 bases). Germline lookup yields CDR1 MNHEY and CDR2 SMNVEV (reference sequence). The V end lost 6 bases, the J end lost 2 bases, and 14 bases lay between the germline ends. This CDR3 region has 14 residues. The CDR3: CASRFRGGTYEQYF. DNA of the CDR3: TGTGCCAGCAGGTTCAGAGGAGGGACCTACGAGCAGTACTTC.

A word on this clone: A read error may produce the germline difference seen at one junction end. This chain uses TRBV5-4 with TRBJ1-6, with D possibly TRBD1 on 6 matching bases. This CDR3 is 15 amino acids long. Germline loops: CDR1 SGHNT, CDR2 YYREEE (reference sequence). In nucleotides, the CDR3 is TGTGTCAGCAGCCCCGAGAGGGGGTATAATTCACCCCTCCACTTT. It codes for CVSSPERGYNSPLHF.

The chain recombines TRBV18 with TRBJ1-1; a weak D match, TRBD1 (6 bases). Germline V gene lookup returns CDR1 KGHSH and CDR2 LQKENI. The CDR3 consists of 15 residues. Trimming stripped 2 bases from V and 2 bases from J, with 12 bases between. The CDR3 loop reads CASSPTGWSNTEAFF. The CDR3 bases are TGTGCCAGCTCACCAACAGGGTGGTCCAACACTGAAGCTTTCTTT.

This clone was seen a few times. The chain employs TRBV28 and TRBJ2-3, with 7 bases matching TRBD1. With V trimmed by 4 bases and J by 2 bases, 3 bases remained unmatched. The CDR3 sequence is 14 residues long. Germline CDR1 MDHEN, CDR2 SYDVKM. CDR3 protein: CASSSGQTTDTQYF. The DNA of the CDR3 is TGTGCCAGCAGTTCGGGACAGACCACAGATACGCAGTATTTT. The entire variable domain, with the rest obtained from reference TRBV28 and TRBJ2-3, is as follows: DVKVTQSSRYLVKRTGEKVFLECVQDMDHENMFWYRQDPGLGLRLIYFSYDVKMKEKGDIPEGYSVSREKKERFSLILESASTNQTSMYLCASSSGQTTDTQYFGPGTRLTVL.

The chain employs TRBV4-3 and TRBJ1-4; maybe TRBD1 (6 bases). Trimming left V 2 bases short and J 0 bases short, with 7 bases between. Germline V gene lookup returns CDR1 LGHNA and CDR2 YSLEER. The CDR3 is 15 amino acids. CDR3 DNA: TGCGCCAGCAGCCAAACAGGGACAACTAATGAAAAACTGTTTTTT. Translating gives CASSQTGTTNEKLFF.

This clone appeared once. J is TRBJ1-5 and V is TRBV2; perhaps TRBD1 as D (5 bases). The CDR3 contains 16 residues. V lost 5 bases and J lost 1, with 15 bases in between. Germline loops: CDR1 SNHLY, CDR2 FYNNEI. CDR3 in amino acids: CASSQLGGVSNQPQHF. DNA for the CDR3: TGTGCCAGCAGTCAGCTGGGGGGGGTCAGCAATCAGCCCCAGCATTTT. The full variable domain, with the rest looked up from reference TRBV2 and TRBJ1-5, is EPEVTQTPSHQVTQMGQEVILRCVPISNHLYFYWYRQILGQKVEFLVSFYNNEISEKSEIFDDQFSVERPDGSNFTLKIRSTKLEDSAMYFCASSQLGGVSNQPQHFGDGTRLSIL.

The rearrangement joins TRBV19 to TRBJ1-2; maybe TRBD1 (5 bases). V was cut by 2 bases and J by 3 bases, with 10 bases left in between. This CDR3 spans 14 amino acids. The germline gives CDR1 LNHDA, CDR2 SQIVND (reference sequence). The CDR3 DNA is TGTGCCAGTAGTATAAGGAAAGGGGACTATGGCTACACCTTC. It encodes CASSIRKGDYGYTF.

The chain joins TRBV28 to TRBJ2-7; TRBD1 might be the D (6 bases). The germline gives CDR1 MDHEN, CDR2 SYDVKM. V was cut by 6 bases and J by 2 bases, with 14 bases left in between. The CDR3 sequence is 14 residues long. CDR3 protein: CASRGTFMTYEQYF. Written as DNA, the CDR3 is TGTGCCAGCAGGGGGACATTTATGACCTACGAGCAGTACTTC. Full variable domain (rest looked up from reference TRBV28 and TRBJ2-7): DVKVTQSSRYLVKRTGEKVFLECVQDMDHENMFWYRQDPGLGLRLIYFSYDVKMKEKGDIPEGYSVSREKKERFSLILESASTNQTSMYLCASRGTFMTYEQYFGPGTRLTVT.

The chain recombines TRBV5-5 with TRBJ2-5, with 12 nucleotides matching TRBD1. The trim removed 4 bases at V and 4 bases at J, leaving 8 bases unmatched. CDR1 is SGHKS and CDR2 is YYEKEE in the germline V gene (reference sequence). The CDR3 length is 16 residues. CDR3 residues: CASSGRDRGRGETQYF. DNA of the CDR3: TGTGCCAGCAGCGGTAGGGACAGGGGGCGAGGAGAGACCCAGTACTTC.

The CDR3 bases are TGTGCCAGCTCAATGGGGGAGAGCGAGCAGTTCTTC. Amino acids: CASSMGESEQFF. The rearrangement joins TRBV18 to TRBJ2-1; D is tentatively TRBD1 or TRBD2 (5 bases each). V was cut by 5 bases and J by 10 bases, with 12 bases left in between. The CDR3 has 12 residues. Germline V lookup: CDR1 KGHSH, CDR2 LQKENI.

This chain connects TRBV5-4 to TRBJ1-4; D remains ambiguous. The V gene's germline CDR1 is SGHNT and CDR2 YYREEE (reference sequence). Trimming removed 5 bases at V and 4 bases at J, with 6 bases between. This CDR3 is built from 12 residues. CDR3 nucleotides: TGTGCCAGCAGTTTTATTAATGAAAAACTGTTTTTT. Translation gives CASSFINEKLFF.

The V call is TRBV6-5, the J call TRBJ1-2, with D unclear. The CDR3 contains 14 residues. Germline lookup yields CDR1 MNHEY and CDR2 SVGAGI. V was shortened by 2 bases and J by 4 bases, with 11 bases between the two germline ends. In nucleotides, the CDR3 is TGTGCCAGCAGTTACCTGGGAACGGGCTATGGCTACACCTTC. As protein: CASSYLGTGYGYTF.

This clone occurred once. The chain combines TRBV7-8 with TRBJ2-5, with D tentatively TRBD2 (5 bases). Germline values: CDR1 SGHVS, CDR2 FQNEAQ. This CDR3 is 14 amino acids long. Trimming took off 8 bases at V and 2 bases at J, with 15 bases between the two ends. The CDR3 loop is CASYGVSHQETQYF. The CDR3 DNA is TGTGCCAGCTACGGGGTATCCCATCAAGAGACCCAGTACTTC. Supplemented by reference TRBV7-8 and TRBJ2-5, the full variable domain reads GAGVSQSPRYKVAKRGQDVALRCDPISGHVSLFWYQQALGQGPEFLTYFQNEAQLDKSGLPSDRFFAERPEGSVSTLKIQRTQQEDSAVYLCASYGVSHQETQYFGPGTRLLVL.

This chain connects TRBV6-2 or TRBV6-3 to TRBJ1-2, with D uncertain. Germline V gives CDR1 MNHEY, CDR2 SVGEGT. This CDR3 comprises 13 residues. V was trimmed by 5 bases and J by 2 bases, leaving 9 bases between them. The CDR3 region has the DNA TGTGCCAGCAGTCAAGACCGGAACTATGGCTACACCTTC. Translation gives CASSQDRNYGYTF.

V is TRBV6-5 and J is TRBJ2-7, with D tentatively TRBD1 (5 bases). The CDR3 is made up of 13 amino acids. The V end was cut by 6 bases, the J end by 6 bases, with 15 bases between. Germline-derived CDR1 and CDR2 are MNHEY and SVGAGI. In DNA form, the CDR3 reads TGTGCCAGCAGCCACGGCGTGGGGCTCGAGCAGTACTTC. It is translated as CASSHGVGLEQYF.

This rearrangement joins TRBV18 to TRBJ1-5; 8 positions match TRBD1. Trimming at V came to 5 bases and at J to 5 bases, leaving 2 bases not matched to a gene. Germline lookup yields CDR1 KGHSH and CDR2 LQKENI. This CDR3 spans 13 amino acids. The CDR3 protein is CASSSDRDQPQHF. The DNA for the CDR3 is TGTGCCAGCTCATCGGACAGGGATCAGCCCCAGCATTTT.

This CDR3 reads CASSLGGTAYNEQFF. In DNA form, the CDR3 reads TGTGCCAGCAGCTTAGGGGGGACAGCCTACAATGAGCAGTTCTTC. V and J are TRBV7-6 and TRBJ2-1; 7 nucleotides line up with TRBD1. In germline, CDR1 is SGHVS, CDR2 FNYEAQ. The CDR3 sequence is 15 residues long. Unmatched junction bases numbered 2, after V lost 1 base and J lost 2 bases.

The J gene is TRBJ1-5, the V gene TRBV30; a weak D match, TRBD1 (5 bases). Trimming pared 3 bases from V and 5 bases from J, leaving 11 bases between. Germline assignment: CDR1 GTSNPN and CDR2 SVGIG (reference sequence). The CDR3 loop spans 13 amino acids. CDR3 sequence: CAWSPGWDQPQHF. Here the CDR3 DNA reads TGTGCCTGGAGCCCAGGGTGGGATCAGCCCCAGCATTTT.

CDR3 sequence: CASSSEQGFYGYTF. CDR3 nucleotide sequence: TGTGCCAGCAGCTCCGAACAGGGATTCTATGGCTACACCTTC. The gene calls are TRBV13 and TRBJ1-2; tentatively, D is TRBD1 (6 bases). CDR1 is PRHDT and CDR2 is FYEKMQ in the germline V gene (reference sequence). The CDR3 sequence is 14 residues long. V was pared by 4 bases and J by 4 bases, with 13 bases between.

The gene calls are TRBV7-6 and TRBJ2-7, with 8 bases identical to TRBD2. CDR1 is SGHVS, CDR2 FNYEAQ, per germline. The CDR3 is 16 residues long. Germline trimming cut 3 bases from V and 0 bases from J; bases unmatched to any gene: 7. The CDR3 DNA follows: TGTGCCAGCAGCTTGCTTGCGGGGGGCGGCTCCTACGAGCAGTACTTC. Encoded protein: CASSLLAGGGSYEQYF.

The rearrangement joins TRBV7-8 to TRBJ1-1, with 7 bases identical to TRBD1. CDR1 is SGHVS and CDR2 is FQNEAQ in the germline V gene. The junction had 8 bases not matched to a gene; V was cut back by 5 bases and J by 2 bases. This CDR3 has 15 amino acids. The CDR3 nucleotides are TGTGCCAGCAGCGGGACTGGGACAGTCAACACTGAAGCTTTCTTT. This sequence encodes CASSGTGTVNTEAFF.

The chain couples TRBV6-5 to TRBJ2-7, with D possibly being TRBD1 or TRBD2 (5 bases each). With 3 bases removed from V and 5 bases from J, the gap between germline ends came to 11 bases. Germline lookup yields CDR1 MNHEY and CDR2 SVGAGI. The CDR3 runs 13 residues. Written as DNA, the CDR3 is TGTGCCAGCAGTTATGGTGGGGACGACGAGCAGTACTTC. It encodes CASSYGGDDEQYF.